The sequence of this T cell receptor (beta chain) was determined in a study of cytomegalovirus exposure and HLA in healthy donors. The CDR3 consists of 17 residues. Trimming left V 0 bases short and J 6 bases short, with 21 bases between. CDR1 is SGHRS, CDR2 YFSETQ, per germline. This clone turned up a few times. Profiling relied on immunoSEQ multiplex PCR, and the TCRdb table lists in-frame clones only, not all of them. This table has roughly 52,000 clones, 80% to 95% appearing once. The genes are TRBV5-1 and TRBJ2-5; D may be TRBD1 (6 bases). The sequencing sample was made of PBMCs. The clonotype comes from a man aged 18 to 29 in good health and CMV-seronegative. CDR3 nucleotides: TGCGCCAGCAGCTTGGAGGTCGGGGTAGGGGGAGCGAAGACCCAGTACTTC. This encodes CASSLEVGVGGAKTQYF. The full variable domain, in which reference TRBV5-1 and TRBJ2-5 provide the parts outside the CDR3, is KAGVTQTPRYLIKTRGQQVTLSCSPISGHRSVSWYQQTPGQGLQFLFEYFSETQRNKGNFPGRFSGRQFSNSRSEMNVSTLELGDSALYLCASSLEVGVGGAKTQYFGPGTRLLVL.